The 32 T cell receptor beta chains in this list originate from one sample, sequenced in a study of T cell responses to AZD1222 COVID-19 vaccine. Clones were read by immunoSEQ multiplex PCR, and TCRdb kept only the in-frame ones, dropping some. The table includes fewer than 200,000 clones, more than 80% detected once. The material sequenced was peripheral blood, taken 28 days after the second dose of the MenACWY control vaccine. The receptors stem from an adult who received the MenACWY meningococcal vaccine as a control.

The chain combines TRBV5-4 with TRBJ2-2; 7 bases line up with TRBD2. CDR3 length equals 16 residues. With V trimmed by 0 bases and J by 5 bases, 7 bases remained unmatched. From germline, CDR1 is SGHNT and CDR2 YYREEE (reference sequence). The CDR3 here is CASSLVGTKKTGELFF. For the CDR3, the DNA is TGTGCCAGCAGCTTGGTAGGGACTAAAAAGACCGGGGAGCTGTTTTTT.

The V call is TRBV24-1, the J call TRBJ2-7; a possible D gene is TRBD1 (5 bases). With 3 bases removed from V and 4 bases from J, the gap between germline ends came to 12 bases. There are 14 residues in the CDR3. CDR1 and CDR2 from the germline V gene are KGHDR and SFDVKD. The CDR3 sequence is CATSDARARYEQYF. In nucleotides, the CDR3 is TGTGCCACCAGTGATGCCAGGGCGCGATACGAGCAGTACTTC.

The chain joins TRBV28 to TRBJ2-7; possibly TRBD1 for D (6 bases). Trimming cost V 6 bases and J 3 bases, with 12 bases left between them. Per the germline V gene, CDR1 is MDHEN and CDR2 is SYDVKM. The length of the CDR3 is 13 residues. The CDR3 nucleotides read TGTGCCAGCAGGAGGGGGTTTAACTACGAGCAGTACTTC. Its translation is CASRRGFNYEQYF.

The chain employs TRBV6-5 and TRBJ1-5, with 8 positions matching TRBD1. Trimming took 4 bases from V and 4 from J; bases not matched to a gene: 9. The CDR3 has 16 amino acids. Germline CDR1 reads MNHEY; CDR2 reads SVGAGI. CDR3 coding DNA: TGTGCCAGCAGTTCCGGACAGGGTCTCAGTAATCAGCCCCAGCATTTT. Translated: CASSSGQGLSNQPQHF.

V usage is TRBV10-3 and J usage is TRBJ2-7; the match to TRBD2 covers 14 bases. There are 14 residues in the CDR3. The germline V gene encodes CDR1 ENHRY and CDR2 SYGVKD. V was clipped by 6 bases and J by 6 bases; unmatched bases: 4. The CDR3 region has the DNA TGTGCCATCAGAGAGGGACTAGCGGGAGTCGAGCAGTACTTC. Encoded protein: CAIREGLAGVEQYF.

The chain joins TRBV28 to TRBJ1-2; 7 bases are a match to TRBD1. The CDR3 runs to 14 residues. CDR1 and CDR2 from the germline V gene are MDHEN and SYDVKM. Trimming took 5 bases from V and 4 from J; bases not matched to a gene: 7. CDR3 sequence: CASSTPGGFYGYTF. The CDR3 DNA reads as TGTGCCAGCAGTACCCCAGGGGGATTCTATGGCTACACCTTC.

The V gene is TRBV28, the J gene TRBJ1-2, with D unresolved. CDR3 length: 16 residues. V was shortened by 6 bases and J by 4 bases, with 21 bases between the two germline ends. Germline lookup yields CDR1 MDHEN and CDR2 SYDVKM. This CDR3 is CASSPRTGIVSYGYTF. CDR3 DNA: TGTGCCAGCAGCCCCCGTACGGGAATAGTATCCTATGGCTACACCTTC.

V and J are TRBV2 and TRBJ1-2; no firm D call. The germline gives CDR1 SNHLY, CDR2 FYNNEI. V shed 5 bases and J shed 8 bases, with 18 bases lying between them. CDR3 length: 14 amino acids. This CDR3 reads CASSYNQSPGGYTF. The CDR3 nucleotides are TGTGCCAGCAGTTACAATCAGAGCCCCGGAGGCTACACCTTC.

In nucleotides, the CDR3 is TGTGCCAGCTCACCAGAGACAGGGAGTTACGAGCAGTACTTC. Translated, it gives CASSPETGSYEQYF. This rearrangement joins TRBV18 to TRBJ2-7; the match to TRBD1 covers 7 bases. Germline CDR1 and CDR2: KGHSH and LQKENI. The CDR3 is 14 residues long. Germline trimming cut 2 bases from V and 4 bases from J; bases unmatched to any gene: 5.

The gene calls are TRBV10-3 and TRBJ2-7; a possible D gene is TRBD2 (5 bases). The CDR3 has 14 residues. Germline V CDR1 and CDR2: ENHRY, SYGVKD. V was trimmed by 6 bases and J by 1 base, leaving 13 bases between them. Here the CDR3 DNA reads TGTGCCATCAGAGCCAACGGGAATTCCTACGAGCAGTACTTC. As protein: CAIRANGNSYEQYF.

Here the CDR3 DNA reads TGCGCCAGCAGGGAGGGACAGGTGTTCTCCTACGAGCAGTACTTC. Translation: CASREGQVFSYEQYF. The rearrangement uses TRBV10-2 and TRBJ2-7; TRBD1 aligns across 8 bases. The CDR3 spans 15 residues. Germline CDR1 WSHSY, CDR2 SAAADI. J lost 0 bases, V lost 6 bases, and 7 bases had no gene match.

The J gene is TRBJ2-7, the V gene TRBV4-2; 9 nucleotides line up with TRBD1. Losses at the gene ends were 0 bases for V and 2 bases for J; bases not matched to a gene: 8. CDR3 length: 17 residues. Looked up from germline, CDR1 is LGHNA and CDR2 is YNFKEQ. The CDR3 bases are TGTGCCAGCAGCCAAGAAGCCGGGACAGGGTTCACCTACGAGCAGTACTTC. Translation gives CASSQEAGTGFTYEQYF.

The count of this clone is one. The V and J genes are TRBV4-2 and TRBJ1-1; D is undetermined. V was clipped by 4 bases and J by 2 bases, with 14 bases between them. The CDR3 has 15 amino acids. Germline CDR1 reads LGHNA; CDR2 reads YNFKEQ. The CDR3 nucleotides read TGTGCCAGCAGCCCCGGAGCAGGCCAAAACACTGAAGCTTTCTTT. Residues: CASSPGAGQNTEAFF.

This chain uses TRBV21-1 with TRBJ2-5; the table's D call, TRBD1, has no DNA check behind it. TRBV21-1 is tagged as a pseudogene. This CDR3 is 18 amino acids long. CDR3 bases: TGTGCCAGCAGCAATTTCTTCCCCAGGGGGAAGGGTGGGGAGACCCAGTACTTC. This sequence encodes CASSNFFPRGKGGETQYF.

V gene TRBV5-1 combines with J gene TRBJ2-3, with 9 bases matching TRBD2. V was clipped by 4 bases and J by 4 bases; unmatched bases: 10. The germline V gene encodes CDR1 SGHRS and CDR2 YFSETQ. This CDR3 region has 16 residues. Written as DNA, the CDR3 is TGCGCCAGCAGCCCCTCCGGACTAGCGAGGGCAGATACGCAGTATTTT. This sequence encodes CASSPSGLARADTQYF.

The chain recombines TRBV27 with TRBJ2-7; 8 nucleotides agree with TRBD2. Germline V gene lookup returns CDR1 MNHEY and CDR2 SMNVEV (reference sequence). V dropped 2 bases and J dropped 5; count of bases not matched to a gene: 8. CDR3 length: 15 amino acids. DNA for the CDR3: TGTGCCAGCAGTTTACAACCGGGAGGGCCGAACGAGCAGTACTTC. It codes for CASSLQPGGPNEQYF.

The gene calls are TRBV2 and TRBJ2-1, with 7 bases identical to TRBD2. Losses at the gene ends were 6 bases for V and 11 bases for J; bases not matched to a gene: 10. This CDR3 is built from 13 residues. CDR1 is SNHLY and CDR2 is FYNNEI in the germline V gene. The CDR3 loop is CASSAGLVPKQFF. In nucleotides, the CDR3 is TGTGCCAGCAGCGCTGGACTAGTCCCAAAGCAGTTCTTC.

The V and J genes are TRBV30 and TRBJ2-1; a weak D match, TRBD1 (6 bases). The CDR3 is 17 amino acids. The V end lost 1 base, the J end lost 0 bases, and 16 bases lay between the germline ends. Germline lookup yields CDR1 GTSNPN and CDR2 SVGIG (reference sequence). CDR3 amino acids: CAWSALIGGSSYNEQFF. As DNA, the CDR3 is TGTGCCTGGAGTGCCCTCATAGGGGGTAGCTCCTACAATGAGCAGTTCTTC.

Concerning this clone itself: An end of the junction does not agree with germline; a read error may underlie this. The J gene is TRBJ1-1, the V gene TRBV7-9; D not certain. The CDR3 consists of 13 residues. Germline-derived CDR1 and CDR2 are SEHNR and FQNEAQ (reference sequence). CDR3 sequence: CASSLDRPSGCLF. CDR3 bases: TGTGCCAGCAGCTTAGACCGACCCTCCGGGTGTCTATTT.

The rearrangement uses TRBV19 and TRBJ1-2; D may be TRBD1 (5 bases). The CDR3 length is 14 residues. Looked up from germline, CDR1 is LNHDA and CDR2 is SQIVND (reference sequence). V was cut by 4 bases and J by 2 bases, with 11 bases left in between. The CDR3 loop reads CASSTIGGNYGYTF. Here the CDR3 DNA reads TGTGCCAGTAGTACGATCGGGGGGAACTATGGCTACACCTTC.

This chain joins TRBV9 and TRBJ2-3; no definite D call. This CDR3 is built from 14 residues. Germline lookup yields CDR1 SGDLS and CDR2 YYNGEE. The V end was cut by 2 bases, the J end by 2 bases, with 9 bases between. The CDR3 DNA sequence: TGTGCCAGCAGCGTTAAAGGATTCACAGATACGCAGTATTTT. This codes for CASSVKGFTDTQYF.

The rearrangement joins TRBV6-5 to TRBJ1-2; maybe TRBD1 (5 bases). The CDR3 has 13 amino acids. Trimming took off 5 bases at V and 4 bases at J, with 11 bases between the two ends. Germline lookup yields CDR1 MNHEY and CDR2 SVGAGI. The chain's CDR3 is CASSPHRGYGYTF. The CDR3 DNA reads TGTGCCAGCAGTCCCCATAGGGGCTATGGCTACACCTTC.

The DNA of the CDR3 is TGTGCCACCAGCAAAGGGGGCAGCGCTAATGAAAAACTGTTTTTT. Amino acids: CATSKGGSANEKLFF. The rearrangement joins TRBV15 to TRBJ1-4, with 7 bases lining up with TRBD1. Looked up from germline, CDR1 is LNHNV and CDR2 is YYDKDF (reference sequence). Losses at the gene ends were 4 bases for V and 3 bases for J; bases not matched to a gene: 5. The CDR3 spans 15 residues.

The V gene is TRBV5-8, the J gene TRBJ2-7, with 7 positions matching TRBD1. Germline V CDR1 and CDR2: SGHTS, YDEGEE. Losses at the gene ends were 5 bases for V and 1 base for J; bases not matched to a gene: 9. The CDR3 is 15 amino acids. The CDR3 DNA follows: TGTGCCAGCAGTTTAGAACAGGGGTGGTCCTACGAGCAGTACTTC. It codes for CASSLEQGWSYEQYF.

The chain has TRBV10-3 and TRBJ2-7; TRBD2 matches at 8 bases. Trimming cost V 4 bases and J 5 bases; bases outside gene matches: 10. This CDR3 comprises 15 residues. CDR1 and CDR2 (germline): ENHRY, SYGVKD. CDR3 nucleotide sequence: TGTGCCATCAGTGCCAGGAGCGGGAGACACAACGAGCAGTACTTC. This translates into CAISARSGRHNEQYF.

This clone was counted between two and nine times. The V gene is TRBV6-5, the J gene TRBJ2-3; 13 bases agree with TRBD2. CDR3 length: 15 amino acids. Germline CDR1 is MNHEY and CDR2 is SVGAGI. The V and J ends lost 5 bases and 6 bases, in that order; junction bases with no gene match: 5. As DNA, the CDR3 is TGTGCCAGCAGTCCACTAGCGGGAGGGCAGGATACGCAGTATTTT. It is translated as CASSPLAGGQDTQYF.

The V call is TRBV27, the J call TRBJ2-7, with D perhaps matching TRBD1 (5 bases). The CDR3 runs to 14 residues. In germline, CDR1 is MNHEY, CDR2 SMNVEV (reference sequence). Trimming took off 4 bases at V and 5 bases at J, with 15 bases between the two ends. The CDR3, as DNA: TGTGCCAGCAGTTCGCTTCGACAGAACGACGAGCAGTACTTC. Translating gives CASSSLRQNDEQYF.

This clone was counted once. This chain joins TRBV7-9 and TRBJ2-2, with D unresolved. CDR1 is SEHNR, CDR2 FQNEAQ, per germline (reference sequence). The CDR3 consists of 12 residues. The V end lost 5 bases, the J end lost 6 bases, and 7 bases lay between the germline ends. CDR3 DNA: TGTGCCAGCAGCCCCTTCTCCGGGGAGCTGTTTTTT. It codes for CASSPFSGELFF.

This clone turned up a few times. V usage is TRBV4-1 and J usage is TRBJ1-1; 7 bases fit TRBD1. CDR1 is MGHRA and CDR2 is YSYEKL in the germline V gene. J lost 4 bases, V lost 3 bases, and 11 bases had no gene match. The CDR3 runs to 16 residues. The CDR3 DNA reads TGCGCCAGCAGCCACCCACCGGACAGGACCTCCACTGAAGCTTTCTTT. It is translated as CASSHPPDRTSTEAFF.

This chain connects TRBV4-3 to TRBJ1-1; D is undetermined. Trimming shortened V by 0 bases and J by 1 base, and 9 bases separated the two germline ends. The CDR3 is 15 residues long. The germline V gene has CDR1 LGHNA and CDR2 YSLEER. In nucleotides, the CDR3 is TGCGCCAGCAGCCAAGAGGCCCCAAGGAACACTGAAGCTTTCTTT. It specifies CASSQEAPRNTEAFF.

This chain joins TRBV5-1 and TRBJ2-7, with D possibly matching TRBD1 (6 bases). The V end lost 5 bases, the J end lost 0 bases, and 9 bases lay between the germline ends. Germline CDR1 is SGHRS and CDR2 is YFSETQ. This CDR3 is built from 13 residues. The CDR3 protein is CASSGDNSYEQYF. CDR3 DNA sequence: TGCGCCAGCAGTGGGGACAACTCCTACGAGCAGTACTTC.

The chain recombines TRBV19 with TRBJ1-5, with unresolved D. From germline, CDR1 is LNHDA and CDR2 SQIVND (reference sequence). The CDR3 sequence is 13 residues long. Trimming removed 5 bases at V and 5 bases at J, with 10 bases between. The CDR3 reads CASSSFTYQPQHF. The CDR3 region has the DNA TGTGCCAGTAGTTCCTTCACTTATCAGCCCCAGCATTTT.